Presented here are 9 T cell receptor beta chains from one specimen sequenced in a study of PD-1 blockade in classical Hodgkin lymphoma (dated by TCRdb to 2018 to 2020). The protocol used for the library was the immunoSEQ multiplex PCR assay. TCRdb retrieved this table from immuneACCESS and kept in-frame rearrangements only. Not all clones are present; in checked studies, unresolved V genes account for under half, and no reason is known for the remainder. In all, the sample holds some 58,000 clones, and approximately 90% of those were seen once. The ten largest clones take up more than 5% of the sample. The intended sense of this specimen's time point label: cycle 2 day 1 (C2D1) of nivolumab. Every trial patient had relapsed after autologous stem cell transplantation, and cohorts A, B and C differed in prior brentuximab vedotin exposure. Source: peripheral blood mononuclear cells (PBMCs), taken before the second cycle of nivolumab. These receptors all come from a human donor with classical Hodgkin lymphoma.

The CDR3 loop reads CASSYRGETQYF. The CDR3 DNA is TGTGCCAGCAGCTACAGGGGAGAGACCCAGTACTTC. The J gene is TRBJ2-5, the V gene TRBV7-2; TRBD1 matches 7 bases. V lost 4 bases to trimming and J lost 4 bases; unmatched junction nucleotides: 0. Germline CDR1 and CDR2: SGHTA and FQGNSA. This CDR3 spans 12 amino acids.

The chain has TRBV7-6 and TRBJ2-5, with a tentative D call TRBD1 (6 bases). The CDR3 extends over 18 amino acids. Germline assignment: CDR1 SGHVS and CDR2 FNYEAQ. V dropped 0 bases and J dropped 0 bases, with 17 bases sitting between them. CDR3 region: CASSLATRTDFYQETQYF. CDR3 DNA: TGTGCCAGCAGCTTAGCGACAAGGACAGACTTTTACCAAGAGACCCAGTACTTC.

Only a few counts were recorded for this clone. The CDR3 coding sequence is TGTGCCAGTAGTACCCAACAGGGAAATCAGCCCCAGCATTTT. This translates into CASSTQQGNQPQHF. The rearrangement joins TRBV19 to TRBJ1-5, with a tentative D call TRBD1 (6 bases). The CDR3 consists of 14 residues. Germline CDR1 and CDR2: LNHDA and SQIVND (reference sequence). Trimming removed 4 bases from V and 4 bases from J, with 11 bases in between.

The gene calls are TRBV7-8 and TRBJ2-7; D gene uncertain. V was trimmed by 2 bases and J by 2 bases, leaving 7 bases between them. Germline V gene lookup returns CDR1 SGHVS and CDR2 FQNEAQ. The CDR3 covers 13 residues. Written as DNA, the CDR3 is TGTGCCAGCAGCTTATTGGCGGCCTACGAGCAGTACTTC. As protein: CASSLLAAYEQYF.

This chain links TRBV5-1 with TRBJ1-3; D remains ambiguous. The CDR3 runs 13 residues. Per germline, CDR1 SGHRS and CDR2 YFSETQ. Trimming took off 0 bases at V and 8 bases at J, with 9 bases between the two ends. CDR3 nucleotide sequence: TGCGCCAGCAGCTTGGCCTGGGCGGACACCATATATTTT. It is translated as CASSLAWADTIYF.

This chain joins TRBV4-1 and TRBJ1-2; the D gene is possibly TRBD1 (6 bases). This CDR3 has 16 amino acids. Germline CDR1 reads MGHRA; CDR2 reads YSYEKL. Trimming removed 6 bases at V and 0 bases at J, with 17 bases between. CDR3: CASRERGTQTNYGYTF. In DNA form, the CDR3 reads TGCGCCAGCAGGGAACGCGGGACACAAACTAACTATGGCTACACCTTC.

The chain links TRBV7-9 to TRBJ1-4; D is possibly TRBD1 (6 bases). Trimming pared 5 bases from V and 0 bases from J, leaving 22 bases between. The length of the CDR3 is 19 residues. From germline, CDR1 is SEHNR and CDR2 FQNEAQ (reference sequence). CDR3 nucleotide sequence: TGTGCCAGCAGCGCCCAGAATAGGGGGACACTTGCAACTAATGAAAAACTGTTTTTT. Amino acid sequence: CASSAQNRGTLATNEKLFF.

V and J are TRBV10-3 and TRBJ2-3; D is ambiguous. The CDR3 runs to 12 residues. Trimming stripped 11 bases from V and 0 bases from J, with 9 bases between. The germline V gene has CDR1 ENHRY and CDR2 SYGVKD. CDR3 residues: CAVGYSTDTQYF. As DNA, the CDR3 is TGTGCCGTCGGATATAGCACAGATACGCAGTATTTT.

V and J are TRBV27 and TRBJ1-4; D is undetermined. The CDR3 spans 12 residues. The ends were cut back, 3 bases at V and 5 bases at J, with 4 bases in the middle. Germline V gives CDR1 MNHEY, CDR2 SMNVEV (reference sequence). CDR3 sequence reads: CASSFLNEKLFF. CDR3 sequence (DNA): TGTGCCAGCAGTTTTTTGAATGAAAAACTGTTTTTT.